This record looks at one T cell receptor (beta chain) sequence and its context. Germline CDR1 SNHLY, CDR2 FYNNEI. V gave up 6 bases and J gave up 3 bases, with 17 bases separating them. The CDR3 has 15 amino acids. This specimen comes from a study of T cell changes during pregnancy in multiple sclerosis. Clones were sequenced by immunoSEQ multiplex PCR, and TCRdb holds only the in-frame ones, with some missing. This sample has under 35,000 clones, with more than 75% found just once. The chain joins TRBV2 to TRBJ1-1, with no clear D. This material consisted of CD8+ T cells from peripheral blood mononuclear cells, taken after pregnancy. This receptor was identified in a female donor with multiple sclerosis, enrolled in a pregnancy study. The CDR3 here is CASRTRRAPDTEAFF. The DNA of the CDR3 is TGTGCCAGCAGAACCCGTCGTGCTCCGGACACTGAAGCTTTCTTT.